The 5 T cell receptor beta chains below were found in one sample sequenced in a study of blood T cell repertoires in COVID-19. Libraries were prepared by immunoSEQ multiplex PCR; TCRdb keeps only in-frame clonotypes and omits some of them. The sample has under 55,000 clones, approximately 91% seen once; the top ten hold approximately 14%. The sequenced sample consisted of peripheral blood. The receptors stem from a human donor in a cohort sampled during active COVID-19.

V and J are TRBV6-5 and TRBJ2-1; 7 bases agree with TRBD2. Trimming removed 6 bases from V and 6 bases from J; junction bases left unmatched: 11. The CDR3 has 15 amino acids. The germline V gene has CDR1 MNHEY and CDR2 SVGAGI. DNA for the CDR3: TGTGCCAGCAGCCTAGAGGGGAGGGCTCGCAATGAGCAGTTCTTC. Translating it yields CASSLEGRARNEQFF.

The V call is TRBV7-8, the J call TRBJ1-2, with D perhaps matching TRBD1 (6 bases). From germline, CDR1 is SGHVS and CDR2 FQNEAQ. This CDR3 has 14 residues. Trimming stripped 6 bases from V and 4 bases from J, with 15 bases between. CDR3 sequence: CASSPRGGFYGYTF. CDR3 DNA: TGTGCCAGCAGTCCCCGGGGGGGCTTCTATGGCTACACCTTC.

CDR3 DNA sequence: TGCGCCAGCAGCTTGGCAGGACAGGAAGCTTTCTTT. Translation: CASSLAGQEAFF. The genes are TRBV5-1 and TRBJ1-1, with D maybe TRBD1 (6 bases). The V gene's germline CDR1 is SGHRS and CDR2 YFSETQ. V was clipped by 0 bases and J by 8 bases, with 8 bases between them. The CDR3 has 12 residues.

The chain recombines TRBV29-1 with TRBJ1-1; D ambiguous. This CDR3 is 15 amino acids long. Trimming took off 7 bases at V and 0 bases at J, with 18 bases between the two ends. Germline CDR1 SQVTM, CDR2 ANQGSEA. The CDR3 DNA reads TGCAGCGCCTCAAATAGCCCAAGGATGAACACTGAAGCTTTCTTT. Its translation: CSASNSPRMNTEAFF.

This clone was detected a few times. V and J are TRBV5-1 and TRBJ2-7; TRBD1 matches at 7 bases. This CDR3 has 14 residues. The germline V gene encodes CDR1 SGHRS and CDR2 YFSETQ. With 0 bases clipped from V and 3 bases from J, the junction kept 3 bases outside the gene matches. CDR3 nucleotide sequence: TGCGCCAGCAGCTTGGGACAGGGCCACTACGAGCAGTACTTC. Encoded protein: CASSLGQGHYEQYF.